This T cell receptor (beta chain) was documented in a study of cytomegalovirus exposure and HLA in healthy donors. Notes on the study in general: Researchers counted over 150 TCR beta chains as cytomegalovirus-associated.

Details on this clone: Its specificity is unknown.

Clones were sequenced by immunoSEQ multiplex PCR, and TCRdb holds only the in-frame ones, with some missing. The top ten hold just under 3% of the sample, which has 130,000 to 150,000 clones, about 90% seen once. Germline V CDR1 and CDR2: LGHNA, YSLEER. The CDR3 extends over 14 amino acids. Trimming took 4 bases from V and 9 from J; bases not matched to a gene: 9. The source of this sequence is a young man in good health and CMV-seronegative. The chain has TRBV4-3 and TRBJ2-1; 7 nucleotides line up with TRBD1. The sample was PBMCs. CDR3 amino acids: CASSPGTAYSEQFF. CDR3 DNA sequence: TGCGCCAGCAGCCCCGGGACAGCGTATTCTGAGCAGTTCTTC.